The 28 T cell receptor beta chains given below trace back to one sample, sequenced in a study of cytomegalovirus exposure and HLA in healthy donors. The table came from immunoSEQ multiplex PCR; TCRdb's copy has only in-frame clones and leaves some out. The sample holds around 300,000 clones, roughly 90% seen once. Source material: PBMCs. The receptors here all came from a woman aged 18-29 years in good health and CMV-seronegative.

V usage is TRBV5-1 and J usage is TRBJ1-1; no firm D call. Trimming left V 4 bases short and J 1 base short, with 8 bases between. Germline V gives CDR1 SGHRS, CDR2 YFSETQ. The CDR3 is 13 amino acids. The CDR3 loop reads CASSQKQNTEAFF. The CDR3 DNA reads as TGCGCCAGCAGCCAAAAACAGAACACTGAAGCTTTCTTT.

The CDR3: CASSSRYISDTQYF. The CDR3 DNA reads as TGCGCCAGCAGCTCCAGATATATTTCAGATACGCAGTATTTT. The J gene is TRBJ2-3, the V gene TRBV5-1; D is unresolved. V was shortened by 3 bases and J by 4 bases, with 12 bases between the two germline ends. Germline CDR1 and CDR2: SGHRS and YFSETQ. The CDR3 loop spans 14 amino acids.

This chain uses TRBV2 with TRBJ1-1; D uncertain. The V gene lost 6 bases and the J gene lost 4 bases, with 12 bases spanning the gap. From germline, CDR1 is SNHLY and CDR2 FYNNEI. CDR3 size: 13 residues. The CDR3 protein is CASSEEVTTEAFF. Written as DNA, the CDR3 is TGTGCCAGCAGCGAGGAGGTAACCACTGAAGCTTTCTTT.

CDR3 in amino acids: CASSTDRWTWKQYF. CDR3 bases: TGTGCCAGTAGTACGGACAGGTGGACTTGGAAGCAGTACTTC. This sequence joins TRBV19 and TRBJ2-7; 7 nucleotides line up with TRBD1. Germline CDR1 is LNHDA and CDR2 is SQIVND (reference sequence). V gave up 4 bases and J gave up 8 bases; unmatched junction bases: 11. The CDR3 loop spans 14 amino acids.

The chain is built from TRBV7-7 and TRBJ2-1, with D perhaps matching TRBD2 (6 bases). Trimming removed 1 base at V and 10 bases at J, with 8 bases between. There are 12 residues in the CDR3. Germline CDR1 reads SSHAT; CDR2 reads FNYEAQ (reference sequence). The CDR3 loop is CASSLDGGEQFF. Here the CDR3 DNA reads TGTGCCAGCAGCTTAGATGGGGGGGAGCAGTTCTTC.

The rearrangement joins TRBV2 to TRBJ2-5, with D unresolved. Trimming pared 2 bases from V and 2 bases from J, leaving 12 bases between. CDR3 length equals 15 residues. Per germline, CDR1 SNHLY and CDR2 FYNNEI. CDR3 nucleotide sequence: TGTGCCAGCAGTGAAAGCCCGCCTAGACAAGAGACCCAGTACTTC. Protein sequence: CASSESPPRQETQYF.

The V and J genes are TRBV6-5 and TRBJ1-4, with 7 bases that match TRBD1. The length of the CDR3 is 15 residues. V lost 5 bases to trimming and J lost 8 bases; unmatched junction nucleotides: 11. CDR1 is MNHEY and CDR2 is SVGAGI in the germline V gene. The CDR3 spells CASSHYRGEGEKLFF. As DNA, the CDR3 is TGTGCCAGCAGTCACTACAGGGGAGAAGGGGAAAAACTGTTTTTT.

This sequence joins TRBV4-1 and TRBJ1-1; 7 bases line up with TRBD1. This CDR3 region has 15 residues. V dropped 3 bases and J dropped 2; count of bases not matched to a gene: 6. Germline V gene lookup returns CDR1 MGHRA and CDR2 YSYEKL. The CDR3 sequence is CASSHGDRVNTEAFF. In DNA, the CDR3 is TGCGCCAGCAGCCATGGGGACAGAGTTAACACTGAAGCTTTCTTT.

This clone was found a few times. The rearrangement links TRBV30 to TRBJ2-7; possible D gene TRBD2, 6 bases. The CDR3 is made up of 13 amino acids. Looked up from germline, CDR1 is GTSNPN and CDR2 is SVGIG (reference sequence). Trimming took 3 bases from V and 2 from J, leaving 11 bases between them. The CDR3 spells CAWSLDYAYEQYF. The CDR3 DNA is TGTGCCTGGAGCCTGGACTACGCCTACGAGCAGTACTTC.

In its sample, this clone was seen once. CDR3 in amino acids: CASSELRGGLKVRGLGTDTQYF. CDR3 bases: TGTGCCAGCAGTGAATTACGTGGGGGATTAAAGGTGCGGGGGCTAGGAACAGATACGCAGTATTTT. The V call is TRBV6-1, the J call TRBJ2-3, with D possibly TRBD2 on 7 matching bases. There are 22 residues in the CDR3. Per the germline V gene, CDR1 is MNHNS and CDR2 is SASEGT. V shed 2 bases and J shed 3 bases, with 33 bases lying between them.

This sequence joins TRBV21-1 and TRBJ1-2. TRBV21-1 constitutes a pseudogene. This CDR3 is 13 amino acids long. CDR3 bases: TGTGCCAGCAGTGTCGAGGGTTTGTATGGCTACACCTTC. Translating it yields CASSVEGLYGYTF.

The chain employs TRBV5-1 and TRBJ2-2, with TRBD1 as a possible D gene (6 bases). Germline CDR1 reads SGHRS; CDR2 reads YFSETQ. This CDR3 has 17 residues. V was cut by 2 bases and J by 3 bases, with 17 bases left in between. The DNA of the CDR3 is TGCGCCAGCAGCTTTGGAGCTACAGGGTGGGACACCGGGGAGCTGTTTTTT. Its translation: CASSFGATGWDTGELFF.

The V gene is TRBV9, the J gene TRBJ1-2, with a tentative D call TRBD1 (5 bases). V gave up 4 bases and J gave up 5 bases, with 18 bases separating them. Germline lookup yields CDR1 SGDLS and CDR2 YYNGEE. The CDR3 sequence is 15 residues long. In nucleotides, the CDR3 is TGTGCCAGCAGCCCCCGGGCGGGGGGAGGGTATGGCTACACCTTC. Translated, it gives CASSPRAGGGYGYTF.

The J gene is TRBJ1-4, the V gene TRBV5-8; a weak D match, TRBD1 (5 bases). The V gene lost 1 base and the J gene lost 7 bases, with 14 bases spanning the gap. The length of the CDR3 is 15 residues. Germline-derived CDR1 and CDR2 are SGHTS and YDEGEE. The CDR3 sequence: CASSLSVWGAEKLFF. CDR3 nucleotides: TGTGCCAGCAGCTTGTCGGTTTGGGGCGCTGAAAAACTGTTTTTT.

This clone was seen just once. The chain uses TRBV5-1 and TRBJ2-3, with D possibly being TRBD2 (5 bases). The germline V and J ends were trimmed by 3 bases and 0 bases, with 14 bases remaining between them. The CDR3 has 16 residues. Germline lookup yields CDR1 SGHRS and CDR2 YFSETQ. The CDR3 coding sequence is TGCGCCAGCAGCTCCGGACTGGCTCCTAGCACAGATACGCAGTATTTT. Residues: CASSSGLAPSTDTQYF.

Only one count was recorded for this clone. This chain links TRBV6-1 with TRBJ1-1; maybe TRBD1 (5 bases). Trimming took 3 bases from V and 0 from J, leaving 11 bases between them. CDR3 length: 15 residues. Per germline, CDR1 MNHNS and CDR2 SASEGT. The CDR3 sequence: CASSDRRALNTEAFF. The CDR3 DNA reads TGTGCCAGCAGTGATCGCAGGGCGTTGAACACTGAAGCTTTCTTT.

J is TRBJ2-5 and V is TRBV27, with D tentatively TRBD2 (5 bases). The germline V and J ends were trimmed by 6 bases and 4 bases, with 18 bases remaining between them. This CDR3 has 15 residues. Germline V gene lookup returns CDR1 MNHEY and CDR2 SMNVEV (reference sequence). In nucleotides, the CDR3 is TGTGCCAGCAGCCCGGACCGGCACCGGGGAGAGACCCAGTACTTC. Protein product: CASSPDRHRGETQYF.

The CDR3 protein is CASSIRQGSLPYEQYF. DNA of the CDR3: TGTGCCAGTAGTATCCGACAGGGTTCGCTCCCCTACGAGCAGTACTTC. The chain carries TRBV19 and TRBJ2-7; 7 nucleotides match TRBD1. The CDR3 is made up of 16 amino acids. Trimming cost V 3 bases and J 2 bases; bases outside gene matches: 10. Germline V gives CDR1 LNHDA, CDR2 SQIVND (reference sequence).

This chain links TRBV27 with TRBJ2-5; D may be TRBD2 (6 bases). The V end was cut by 6 bases, the J end by 3 bases, with 14 bases between. The CDR3 spans 14 residues. Germline assignment: CDR1 MNHEY and CDR2 SMNVEV (reference sequence). The CDR3 loop reads CASRKIGGKETQYF. DNA of the CDR3: TGTGCCAGCAGGAAGATCGGGGGTAAAGAGACCCAGTACTTC.

The chain has TRBV29-1 and TRBJ2-2; 9 nucleotides agree with TRBD1. Germline CDR1 is SQVTM and CDR2 is ANQGSEA. This CDR3 has 15 residues. Germline trimming cut 6 bases from V and 0 bases from J; bases unmatched to any gene: 5. This CDR3 is CSVLQGAPNTGELFF. As DNA, the CDR3 is TGCAGCGTATTACAGGGGGCACCGAACACCGGGGAGCTGTTTTTT.

The chain couples TRBV5-6 to TRBJ2-7; TRBD1 matches 7 bases. Germline V lookup: CDR1 SGHDT, CDR2 YYEEEE. V dropped 4 bases and J dropped 2; count of bases not matched to a gene: 6. The CDR3 extends over 14 amino acids. This chain's CDR3 is CASSGPGTAYEQYF. The CDR3 coding sequence is TGTGCCAGCAGCGGCCCCGGGACAGCCTACGAGCAGTACTTC. Looking up the rest from reference TRBV5-6 and TRBJ2-7 gives the full variable domain: DAGVTQSPTHLIKTRGQQVTLRCSPKSGHDTVSWYQQALGQGPQFIFQYYEEEERQRGNFPDRFSGHQFPNYSSELNVNALLLGDSALYLCASSGPGTAYEQYFGPGTRLTVT.

The chain recombines TRBV19 with TRBJ2-7; D is uncertain. CDR1 and CDR2 (germline): LNHDA, SQIVND (reference sequence). The CDR3 is 15 amino acids. Trimming removed 4 bases at V and 0 bases at J, with 13 bases between. CDR3 sequence: CASSTSAVPSYEQYF. In nucleotides, the CDR3 is TGTGCCAGTAGTACCTCCGCGGTTCCCTCCTACGAGCAGTACTTC.

The CDR3: CASSLVSGNTEAFF. CDR3 sequence (DNA): TGTGCCAGCAGCTTGGTTTCAGGTAACACTGAAGCTTTCTTT. The V and J genes are TRBV5-4 and TRBJ1-1, with D unresolved. Germline assignment: CDR1 SGHNT and CDR2 YYREEE (reference sequence). The CDR3 runs 14 residues. The ends were cut back, 0 bases at V and 2 bases at J, with 8 bases in the middle.

This rearrangement joins TRBV7-2 to TRBJ2-1; D possibly corresponds to TRBD2 (5 bases). Per the germline V gene, CDR1 is SGHTA and CDR2 is FQGNSA. The CDR3 runs to 12 residues. The V and J ends lost 5 bases and 10 bases respectively, with 12 bases between them. This CDR3 is CASSEAPSEQFF. The DNA of the CDR3 is TGTGCCAGCAGCGAAGCCCCTAGCGAGCAGTTCTTC. Using reference TRBV7-2 and TRBJ2-1 for the parts outside the CDR3, the full variable domain is GAGVSQSPSNKVTEKGKDVELRCDPISGHTALYWYRQSLGQGLEFLIYFQGNSAPDKSGLPSDRFSAERTGGSVSTLTIQRTQQEDSAVYLCASSEAPSEQFFGPGTRLTVL.

This clone was counted between two and nine times. J is TRBJ1-2 and V is TRBV19, with D maybe TRBD1 (5 bases). Between the trimmed V and J ends, which lost 7 bases and 6 bases, there was a span of 12 bases. Germline CDR1 LNHDA, CDR2 SQIVND (reference sequence). This CDR3 comprises 12 residues. This CDR3 is CASTTGPHGYTF. The DNA of the CDR3 is TGTGCCAGTACCACAGGACCCCATGGCTACACCTTC.

The chain is built from TRBV6-5 and TRBJ2-7; 7 bases are a match to TRBD1. The V and J ends lost 6 bases and 0 bases, in that order; junction bases with no gene match: 2. CDR1 MNHEY and CDR2 SVGAGI come from the germline V gene. This CDR3 comprises 13 residues. The CDR3 sequence is CASSRTGSYEQYF. CDR3 DNA: TGTGCCAGCAGCCGGACAGGCTCCTACGAGCAGTACTTC.

This chain joins TRBV9 and TRBJ1-1, with 8 bases aligning to TRBD1. Per germline, CDR1 SGDLS and CDR2 YYNGEE. Trimming removed 2 bases from V and 1 base from J; junction bases left unmatched: 1. This CDR3 has 14 residues. The CDR3 protein is CASSVQGANTEAFF. CDR3 DNA sequence: TGTGCCAGCAGCGTCCAGGGGGCGAACACTGAAGCTTTCTTT. Full variable domain (outside the CDR3, taken from reference TRBV9 and TRBJ1-1): DSGVTQTPKHLITATGQRVTLRCSPRSGDLSVYWYQQSLDQGLQFLIQYYNGEERAKGNILERFSAQQFPDLHSELNLSSLELGDSALYFCASSVQGANTEAFFGQGTRLTVV.

The gene calls are TRBV2 and TRBJ1-5; 8 bases fit TRBD1. Losses at the gene ends were 6 bases for V and 5 bases for J; bases not matched to a gene: 3. The germline V gene has CDR1 SNHLY and CDR2 FYNNEI. The CDR3 sequence is 13 residues long. CDR3 sequence (DNA): TGTGCCAGCAGGGAGACAGGGGATCAGCCCCAGCATTTT. It codes for CASRETGDQPQHF.